This paragraph reports one T cell receptor (beta chain). At the DNA level, this CDR3 is encoded by other sequences in the same sample as well. The sample belongs to a study of shared clonotypes between healthy human individuals. Germline V lookup: CDR1 MGHRA, CDR2 YSYEKL. This CDR3 contains 14 residues. V lost 1 base and J 7 bases, leaving 14 bases between the germline ends. Assay: immunoSEQ multiplex PCR; the TCRdb copy retains only in-frame clones and omits some. Counted here are around 2,100,000 clones, about 95% occurring once; the ten biggest clones make up approximately 1%. It was CD45RO-negative cells, positively selected for CCR7, that made up naive CD8 cells, with terminally differentiated effector memory CD45RA+ cells excluded.

The sequence was collected from a young man in good health. The sample taken for sequencing was naive CD8+ T cells sorted from blood. This rearrangement joins TRBV4-1 to TRBJ2-7; D assignment may be TRBD1 or TRBD2 (5 bases each). As DNA, the CDR3 is TGCGCCAGCAGCCAAGTTTCTCCAGGGAGAGAGCAGTACTTC. This encodes CASSQVSPGREQYF.